Given below is one T cell receptor (beta chain) in context. Produced via immunoSEQ multiplex PCR; TCRdb's table is partial and in-frame only. This table holds just under 150,000 clones, less than 90% found once. V lost 1 base and J 0 bases, leaving 7 bases between the germline ends. Per germline, CDR1 SGHTA and CDR2 FQGNSA. This CDR3 is built from 15 residues. Time point given: blood 4 weeks post-SBRT, at nephrectomy. Noted treatment: 15 Gy SBRT to primary tumor, nephrectomy 4 weeks later. The sample belongs to a study of radiation and T cells in renal cell carcinoma. The chain joins TRBV7-2 to TRBJ1-3; D remains unclear. This clonotype was sampled from a woman aged 50 to 65 with renal cell carcinoma. This sample comprised blood, obtained from a patient whose treatment included radiotherapy and nephrectomy. The chain's CDR3 is CASSLEALSGNTIYF. DNA for the CDR3: TGTGCCAGCAGCTTAGAGGCTCTCTCTGGAAACACCATATATTTT.